The entry below gives a single T cell receptor (beta chain) sequence along with its context. Germline loops: CDR1 MNHNS, CDR2 SASEGT. Trimming cost V 6 bases and J 8 bases, with 16 bases left between them. The length of the CDR3 is 13 residues. The entry originates in a study of blood T cell repertoires in COVID-19. Authors' analysis steps: Reference gene primer amplification yielded estimated nucleated cell counts. Clones were read by immunoSEQ multiplex PCR, and TCRdb kept only the in-frame ones, dropping some. The DNA was the basis for D and trimming; V, J and clone size are from that table. The sample includes 200,000 to 250,000 clones, 85% of them seen just once.

The receptor's source is a man aged 35 to 55 with acute or convalescent COVID-19. The V gene is TRBV6-1, the J gene TRBJ1-2, with D unclear. The sample taken for sequencing was peripheral blood. CDR3 protein: CASRPLGRGGYTF. In nucleotides, the CDR3 is TGTGCCAGCAGACCCCTCGGACGGGGAGGCTACACCTTC.